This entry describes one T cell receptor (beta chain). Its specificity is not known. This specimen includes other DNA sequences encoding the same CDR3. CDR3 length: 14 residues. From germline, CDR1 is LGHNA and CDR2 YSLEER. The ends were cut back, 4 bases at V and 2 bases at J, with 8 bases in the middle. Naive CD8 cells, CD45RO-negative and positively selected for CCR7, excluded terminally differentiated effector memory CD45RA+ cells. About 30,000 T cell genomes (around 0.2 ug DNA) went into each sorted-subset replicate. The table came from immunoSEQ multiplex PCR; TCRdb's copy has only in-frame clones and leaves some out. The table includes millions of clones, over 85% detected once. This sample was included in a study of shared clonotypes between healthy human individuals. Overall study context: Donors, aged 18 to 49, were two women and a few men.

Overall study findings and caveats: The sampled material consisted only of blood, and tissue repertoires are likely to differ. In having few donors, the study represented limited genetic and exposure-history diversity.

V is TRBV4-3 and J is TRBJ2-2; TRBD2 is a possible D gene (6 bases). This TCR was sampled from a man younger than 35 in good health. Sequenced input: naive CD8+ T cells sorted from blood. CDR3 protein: CASSPGLNTGELFF. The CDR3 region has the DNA TGCGCCAGCAGCCCGGGACTTAACACCGGGGAGCTGTTTTTT.